The 30 T cell receptor beta chains below all came from one sample that was sequenced in a study of T cell responses to AZD1222 COVID-19 vaccine (dated by TCRdb to the early 2020s). The library came from the immunoSEQ multiplex PCR assay. TCRdb mirrors the immuneACCESS table, restricted to in-frame sequences. Some clones are absent from its copies; in checked studies, under half trace to an unresolved V gene, and the reason for the others is unknown. Here the sample has about 120,000 clones; 75% to 95% occur a single time. The biggest ten clones account for 6.9% of the sample. The time point label corresponds to: baseline before first vaccination. Sequencing was performed on peripheral blood, taken on day 0 of AZD1222 vaccination. These receptor sequences come from an adult in good health.

This clone was detected once. The chain combines TRBV29-1 with TRBJ2-5; D perhaps matches TRBD2 (6 bases). The V gene's germline CDR1 is SQVTM and CDR2 ANQGSEA. The CDR3 runs to 14 residues. V shed 7 bases and J shed 5 bases, with 20 bases lying between them. As DNA, the CDR3 is TGCAGCGGGGACTTCGCGATCCCTGGGGAGACCCAGTACTTC. Protein product: CSGDFAIPGETQYF. Combining the CDR3 with reference TRBV29-1 and TRBJ2-5 gives the whole variable domain SAVISQKPSRDICQRGTSLTIQCQVDSQVTMMFWYRQQPGQSLTLIATANQGSEATYESGFVIDKFPISRPNLTFSTLTVSNMSPEDSSIYLCSGDFAIPGETQYFGPGTRLLVL.

The chain couples TRBV5-4 to TRBJ2-5; 9 bases match TRBD2. J was trimmed by 5 bases and V by 3 bases; bases with no gene match: 8. This CDR3 has 15 residues. Germline V lookup: CDR1 SGHNT, CDR2 YYREEE (reference sequence). The DNA for the CDR3 is TGTGCCAGCAGCTCCGGCGGGGGGGGATTGGAGACCCAGTACTTC. Its protein is CASSSGGGGLETQYF.

Here the CDR3 reads CASREGIFNEKLFF. Here the CDR3 DNA reads TGCGCCAGCAGGGAGGGGATCTTTAATGAAAAACTGTTTTTT. The rearrangement uses TRBV5-1 and TRBJ1-4; weak D call: TRBD1 (5 bases). Germline V gene sequence: CDR1 SGHRS, CDR2 YFSETQ. V lost 5 bases, J lost 4 bases, and 12 bases lay in between. The CDR3 runs to 14 residues.

This sequence joins TRBV24-1 and TRBJ2-2; D may be TRBD1 (6 bases). Trimming left V 0 bases short and J 5 bases short, with 12 bases between. The V gene's germline CDR1 is KGHDR and CDR2 SFDVKD. CDR3 length equals 16 residues. Here the CDR3 reads CATSDLYRAGTGELFF. DNA of the CDR3: TGTGCCACCAGTGATTTGTACAGGGCAGGAACCGGGGAGCTGTTTTTT.

The chain recombines TRBV11-2 with TRBJ2-1; D gene ambiguous. Germline-derived CDR1 and CDR2 are SGHAT and FQNNGV. This CDR3 is 19 amino acids long. Between the trimmed V and J ends, which lost 1 base and 7 bases, there was a span of 26 bases. For the CDR3, the DNA is TGTGCCAGCAGCTTAGGCCCCCGCCTAAATCTTGAGTGGTGGAATGAGCAGTTCTTC. Translated, it gives CASSLGPRLNLEWWNEQFF.

The rearrangement uses TRBV5-1 and TRBJ1-5, with 11 bases lining up with TRBD1. This CDR3 has 19 amino acids. V lost 2 bases, J lost 1 base, and 11 bases stayed unmatched. The V gene's germline CDR1 is SGHRS and CDR2 YFSETQ. The CDR3 DNA reads as TGCGCCAGCAGCTTCACCGGGACAGGGGGACCCTTAAGCAATCAGCCCCAGCATTTT. It codes for CASSFTGTGGPLSNQPQHF. Variable domain in full (rest from reference TRBV5-1 and TRBJ1-5): KAGVTQTPRYLIKTRGQQVTLSCSPISGHRSVSWYQQTPGQGLQFLFEYFSETQRNKGNFPGRFSGRQFSNSRSEMNVSTLELGDSALYLCASSFTGTGGPLSNQPQHFGDGTRLSIL.

J is TRBJ2-5 and V is TRBV10-2, with no clear D. The germline V gene encodes CDR1 WSHSY and CDR2 SAAADI. The CDR3 has 11 residues. V was shortened by 1 base and J by 5 bases, with 2 bases between the two germline ends. The CDR3 loop is CASSEWETQYF. Here the CDR3 DNA reads TGCGCCAGCAGTGAGTGGGAGACCCAGTACTTC.

V and J are TRBV27 and TRBJ2-3, with D tentatively TRBD2 (6 bases). Trimming left V 8 bases short and J 5 bases short, with 11 bases between. Germline loops: CDR1 MNHEY, CDR2 SMNVEV (reference sequence). This CDR3 is built from 12 residues. CDR3 in DNA: TGTGCCAGCTGGAGGGCAAGAGATACGCAGTATTTT. This translates into CASWRARDTQYF.

The gene calls are TRBV12-3 or TRBV12-4 and TRBJ2-7; 11 nucleotides match TRBD1. V lost 8 bases, J lost 2 bases, and 2 bases stayed unmatched. This CDR3 is built from 13 residues. DNA of the CDR3: TGTGCCAGCTCGGGACAGGGGGCCTACGAGCAGTACTTC. Its translation: CASSGQGAYEQYF.

This sequence joins TRBV18 and TRBJ1-2; D is possibly TRBD1 (5 bases). The CDR3 consists of 13 residues. Trimming removed 3 bases from V and 4 bases from J, with 9 bases in between. Germline-derived CDR1 and CDR2 are KGHSH and LQKENI. The CDR3 sequence is CASSPDTVYGYTF. CDR3 in DNA: TGTGCCAGCTCACCGGACACTGTCTATGGCTACACCTTC.

The rearrangement links TRBV6-5 to TRBJ2-2; weak D call: TRBD2 (5 bases). CDR3 size: 15 residues. The germline V gene has CDR1 MNHEY and CDR2 SVGAGI. V dropped 4 bases and J dropped 4 bases, with 13 bases sitting between them. CDR3 DNA: TGTGCCAGCAGTTTTAGGGAGCGTAGCACCGGGGAGCTGTTTTTT. It is translated as CASSFRERSTGELFF.

The J gene is TRBJ1-1, the V gene TRBV27; a possible D gene is TRBD1 (5 bases). The CDR3 is 14 amino acids. Germline V lookup: CDR1 MNHEY, CDR2 SMNVEV (reference sequence). Deletions cut 5 bases from V and 6 bases from J, with 16 bases between. The CDR3 protein is CASSTRTPRAEAFF. The CDR3 DNA is TGTGCCAGCAGTACCCGGACACCGCGGGCTGAAGCTTTCTTT.

This chain links TRBV24-1 with TRBJ1-1; D gene ambiguous. Looked up from germline, CDR1 is KGHDR and CDR2 is SFDVKD. The V and J ends lost 5 bases and 0 bases respectively, with 9 bases between them. This CDR3 has 14 residues. CDR3 DNA: TGTGCCACCAGTGCGACCGACATGAACACTGAAGCTTTCTTT. Translating it yields CATSATDMNTEAFF.

The rearrangement links TRBV18 to TRBJ1-1; weak D call: TRBD1 (5 bases). V lost 8 bases and J lost 4, with 20 bases in between. The CDR3 spans 15 residues. Germline CDR1 KGHSH, CDR2 LQKENI. CDR3 residues: CASAQNKAGITEAFF. The DNA of the CDR3 is TGTGCCAGCGCACAAAACAAGGCAGGGATCACTGAAGCTTTCTTT.

This rearrangement joins TRBV5-4 to TRBJ2-2; D may correspond to TRBD1 or TRBD2 (6 bases each). With 4 bases removed from V and 5 bases from J, the gap between germline ends came to 18 bases. Germline loops: CDR1 SGHNT, CDR2 YYREEE (reference sequence). There are 16 residues in the CDR3. CDR3 nucleotides: TGTGCCAGCAGCCAGACCGGGGGCAGGGGAACCGGGGAGCTGTTTTTT. Protein: CASSQTGGRGTGELFF.

The V call is TRBV6-5, the J call TRBJ1-3, with D unclear. V was shortened by 11 bases and J by 4 bases, with 9 bases between the two germline ends. The CDR3 sequence is 11 residues long. Germline-derived CDR1 and CDR2 are MNHEY and SVGAGI. The CDR3 nucleotides are TGTGCCTTAACCGGGGGAAACACCATATATTTT. This sequence encodes CALTGGNTIYF.

V gene TRBV27 combines with J gene TRBJ1-4; the D is unclear. Trimming removed 3 bases at V and 0 bases at J, with 8 bases between. CDR3 size: 15 residues. Germline CDR1 MNHEY, CDR2 SMNVEV (reference sequence). The CDR3 sequence: CASSFFGPTNEKLFF. The CDR3 DNA is TGTGCCAGCAGTTTTTTCGGCCCAACTAATGAAAAACTGTTTTTT.

V usage is TRBV19 and J usage is TRBJ2-7; the match to TRBD2 covers 8 bases. This CDR3 region has 14 residues. V gave up 5 bases and J gave up 1 base; unmatched junction bases: 4. Germline CDR1 reads LNHDA; CDR2 reads SQIVND (reference sequence). The CDR3 loop is CASSAGGGSYEQYF. The CDR3 bases are TGTGCCAGTAGTGCGGGAGGAGGTTCCTACGAGCAGTACTTC.

This rearrangement joins TRBV6-5 to TRBJ2-5; TRBD1 is a possible D gene (6 bases). Germline V gives CDR1 MNHEY, CDR2 SVGAGI. CDR3 size: 12 residues. V was clipped by 6 bases and J by 4 bases, with 9 bases between them. In nucleotides, the CDR3 is TGTGCCAGCAGCCCCAGGGGAGAGACCCAGTACTTC. Residues: CASSPRGETQYF.

The chain combines TRBV30 with TRBJ1-2; D unclear. Trimming removed 2 bases at V and 13 bases at J, with 14 bases between. Germline V gene sequence: CDR1 GTSNPN, CDR2 SVGIG (reference sequence). CDR3 length: 11 residues. DNA of the CDR3: TGTGCCTGGAGTCCCCCCGGATCCCCCACCTTC. Its protein is CAWSPPGSPTF.

This clone has just a few counts. The rearrangement joins TRBV6-4 to TRBJ1-2; D may be TRBD1 (6 bases). V gave up 0 bases and J gave up 14 bases, with 16 bases separating them. The CDR3 runs to 13 residues. Germline V gives CDR1 MRHNA, CDR2 SNTAGT. CDR3 nucleotides: TGTGCCAGCAGTGACTCAACGACAGGTCTAGAAACCTTC. It translates to CASSDSTTGLETF.

This clone was seen only a few times. The rearrangement uses TRBV27 and TRBJ2-1; TRBD2 matches 8 bases. CDR3 size: 16 residues. V shed 6 bases and J 7 bases; nucleotides not matched to a gene: 14. Germline-derived CDR1 and CDR2 are MNHEY and SMNVEV (reference sequence). The CDR3 region is CASSPVFPAGVNEQFF. CDR3 nucleotides: TGTGCCAGCAGCCCCGTTTTCCCAGCGGGGGTTAATGAGCAGTTCTTC.

J is TRBJ1-1 and V is TRBV2; the match to TRBD1 covers 7 bases. V was pared by 11 bases and J by 0 bases, with 9 bases of the junction left unmatched. CDR1 is SNHLY and CDR2 is FYNNEI in the germline V gene. The CDR3 covers 14 residues. The DNA for the CDR3 is TGTGCCGCAGGGGGTAGCGGGTTGAACACTGAAGCTTTCTTT. This codes for CAAGGSGLNTEAFF. The full variable domain, its missing parts supplied by reference TRBV2 and TRBJ1-1, is EPEVTQTPSHQVTQMGQEVILRCVPISNHLYFYWYRQILGQKVEFLVSFYNNEISEKSEIFDDQFSVERPDGSNFTLKIRSTKLEDSAMYFCAAGGSGLNTEAFFGQGTRLTVV.

Note on this clone: The germline gene is not matched at one end of the junction; a read error may be the cause. The sample contains more than one DNA sequence encoding this CDR3. The chain carries TRBV4-1 and TRBJ2-3; possible D gene TRBD2, 6 bases. The CDR3 consists of 18 residues. Germline V CDR1 and CDR2: MGHRA, YSYEKL. CDR3 nucleotides: TGCGCTAGCAGCCAAGTCGCGGAGGGCAAGTTTAGCACAGATACGCAGTATTTT. As protein: CASSQVAEGKFSTDTQYF.

This chain joins TRBV5-6 and TRBJ2-1; 7 nucleotides align to TRBD2. The V gene's germline CDR1 is SGHDT and CDR2 YYEEEE. Trimming at V came to 4 bases and at J to 4 bases, leaving 14 bases not matched to a gene. The length of the CDR3 is 17 residues. The CDR3 reads CASSLVPTSAYYNEQFF. Here the CDR3 DNA reads TGTGCCAGCAGCCTAGTCCCTACTAGCGCCTATTACAATGAGCAGTTCTTC. Full variable domain (remainder filled in from reference TRBV5-6 and TRBJ2-1): DAGVTQSPTHLIKTRGQQVTLRCSPKSGHDTVSWYQQALGQGPQFIFQYYEEEERQRGNFPDRFSGHQFPNYSSELNVNALLLGDSALYLCASSLVPTSAYYNEQFFGPGTRLTVL.

The chain carries TRBV5-1 and TRBJ2-3; a weak D match, TRBD2 (5 bases). The V and J ends lost 4 bases and 4 bases respectively, with 16 bases between them. CDR1 SGHRS and CDR2 YFSETQ come from the germline V gene. This CDR3 is built from 15 residues. DNA for the CDR3: TGCGCCAGCAGCGGCGGGCTGACGGGCCCAGATACGCAGTATTTT. Protein product: CASSGGLTGPDTQYF.

The rearrangement joins TRBV6-2 or TRBV6-3 to TRBJ2-2; possible D gene TRBD1, 6 bases. V was pared by 4 bases and J by 0 bases, with 18 bases between. CDR3 length equals 18 residues. Germline V gene sequence: CDR1 MNHEY, CDR2 SVGEGT. The CDR3 protein is CASSSLPGHPPNTGELFF. Here the CDR3 DNA reads TGTGCCAGCAGTTCACTCCCGGGACATCCTCCGAACACCGGGGAGCTGTTTTTT.

This sequence joins TRBV10-3 and TRBJ1-6; D is undetermined. Germline lookup yields CDR1 ENHRY and CDR2 SYGVKD. CDR3 size: 15 residues. Deletions cut 7 bases from V and 10 bases from J, with 20 bases between. The CDR3 region is CAITSGLERRSPLHF. The CDR3 coding sequence is TGTGCCATCACCTCTGGCCTGGAGCGACGATCACCCCTCCACTTT.

The chain employs TRBV19 and TRBJ1-2; 7 bases are a match to TRBD1. From germline, CDR1 is LNHDA and CDR2 SQIVND (reference sequence). V dropped 9 bases and J dropped 0; count of bases not matched to a gene: 10. This CDR3 is built from 15 residues. CDR3 sequence (DNA): TGTGCCAGCAGGGAGGGGGCCGTAGCTAACTATGGCTACACCTTC. Translating it yields CASREGAVANYGYTF. The full variable domain, rest sourced from reference TRBV19 and TRBJ1-2, is DGGITQSPKYLFRKEGQNVTLSCEQNLNHDAMYWYRQDPGQGLRLIYYSQIVNDFQKGDIAEGYSVSREKKESFPLTVTSAQKNPTAFYLCASREGAVANYGYTFGSGTRLTVV.

This rearrangement joins TRBV7-9 to TRBJ2-3, with TRBD2 as a possible D gene (7 bases). CDR3 length: 15 residues. Germline CDR1 reads SEHNR; CDR2 reads FQNEAQ (reference sequence). Trimming removed 5 bases from V and 5 bases from J, with 17 bases in between. CDR3 sequence (DNA): TGTGCCAGCAGCCTTGGGGGGGCTCAAGGAGATACGCAGTATTTT. Its translation is CASSLGGAQGDTQYF. The whole variable domain, remainder taken from reference TRBV7-9 and TRBJ2-3, is DTGVSQNPRHKITKRGQNVTFRCDPISEHNRLYWYRQTLGQGPEFLTYFQNEAQLEKSRLLSDRFSAERPKGSFSTLEIQRTEQGDSAMYLCASSLGGAQGDTQYFGPGTRLTVL.